This is a list of T cell receptor beta chains from one sample in a study of T-cell reconstitution after alpha-beta-depleted transplantation in children. TCRdb analysed the PCR reads with MiXCR anew, one entry per CDR3 protein. This table holds roughly 570,000 distinct CDR3 sequences, 25% to 30% found once. This specimen consisted of PBMCs, obtained before TCRalphabeta/CD19-depleted stem cell transplant. Source of these receptors: a boy under three years old with Wiskott-Aldrich syndrome, due to receive a stem cell transplant. The CDR3 runs from the conserved cysteine through the conserved F or W. A D gene is named only where the DNA matches it firmly. Size tells how often a clone was seen (once, few, many) or the class of an expanded clone, and some rows leave it out.

v_gene: TRBV5-1
abundance: few
j_gene: TRBJ2-7
d_gene: .
CDR3nt: TGCGCCAGCAGCTCCGTACAGAATGACGAGCAGTACTTC
CDR3aa: CASSSVQNDEQYF

v_gene: TRBV11-2
abundance: .
j_gene: TRBJ1-2
d_gene: .
CDR3nt: TGTGCCAGCAGGTCTCCTAGGGCCGCCGGAGATGGCTACACCTTC
CDR3aa: CASRSPRAAGDGYTF

v_gene: TRBV29-1
abundance: few
j_gene: TRBJ2-7
d_gene: TRBD2
CDR3nt: TGCAGCGTCGGGACTAGCGGGGGCCCCTACGAGCAGTACTTC
CDR3aa: CSVGTSGGPYEQYF

v_gene: TRBV20-1
abundance: few
j_gene: TRBJ2-3
d_gene: TRBD2
CDR3nt: TGCAGTGCTAGAGACCCTATCATGAGGACTAGCGGCACAGATACGCAGTATTTT
CDR3aa: CSARDPIMRTSGTDTQYF

v_gene: TRBV4-1
abundance: few
j_gene: TRBJ2-5
d_gene: .
CDR3nt: TGCGCCAGCAGCCAAGGCGAAGAGACCCAGTACTTC
CDR3aa: CASSQGEETQYF

v_gene: TRBV12-3/TRBV12-4
abundance: .
j_gene: TRBJ2-2
d_gene: TRBD2
CDR3nt: TGTGCCAGCAGTCCCCTTAGGCGGGAGGAAACCGGGGGTCTGTTTTTT
CDR3aa: CASSPLRREETGGLFF

v_gene: TRBV20-1
abundance: .
j_gene: TRBJ2-3
d_gene: TRBD2
CDR3nt: TGCAGTGCTACCCTAGCGGGAGGGATGGATACGCAGTATTTT
CDR3aa: CSATLAGGMDTQYF

v_gene: TRBV5-1
abundance: few
j_gene: TRBJ2-7
d_gene: .
CDR3nt: TGCGCCAGCAGCTTGGAGAAAAGCACGTCCTACGAGCAGTACTTC
CDR3aa: CASSLEKSTSYEQYF

v_gene: TRBV5-1
abundance: .
j_gene: TRBJ2-7
d_gene: .
CDR3nt: TGCGCCAGCAGCTTGGTTGGGGTCGACGAGCAGTACTTC
CDR3aa: CASSLVGVDEQYF

v_gene: TRBV7-6
abundance: .
j_gene: TRBJ2-2
d_gene: .
CDR3nt: TGTGCCAGCAGCTTCTTACAAACGAACACCGGGGAGCTGTTTTTT
CDR3aa: CASSFLQTNTGELFF

v_gene: TRBV10-2
abundance: .
j_gene: TRBJ1-2
d_gene: TRBD1
CDR3nt: TGCGCCAGCAGTCGACAGGGTAACGGCTACACCTTC
CDR3aa: CASSRQGNGYTF

v_gene: TRBV24-1
abundance: .
j_gene: TRBJ2-3
d_gene: .
CDR3nt: TGTGCCACCAGTGATCCGGGCCGTGGAACAGATACGCAGTATTTT
CDR3aa: CATSDPGRGTDTQYF